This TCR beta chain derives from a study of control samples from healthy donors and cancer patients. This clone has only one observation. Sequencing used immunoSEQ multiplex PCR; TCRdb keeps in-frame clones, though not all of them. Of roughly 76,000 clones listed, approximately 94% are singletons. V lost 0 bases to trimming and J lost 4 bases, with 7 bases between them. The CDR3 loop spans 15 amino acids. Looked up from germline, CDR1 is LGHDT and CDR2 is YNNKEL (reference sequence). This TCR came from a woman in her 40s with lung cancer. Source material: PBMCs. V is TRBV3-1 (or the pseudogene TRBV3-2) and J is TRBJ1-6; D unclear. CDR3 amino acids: CASSQDVKYNSPLHF. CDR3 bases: TGTGCCAGCAGCCAAGATGTGAAGTATAATTCACCCCTCCACTTT.